The next 11 T cell receptor beta chains were all read from a single sample in a study of T cell repertoires in cytomegalovirus infection. Their antigens are not known. One entry per CDR3 protein results from TCRdb running MiXCR on the reads. The repertoire consists of 100,000 or so distinct CDR3 sequences, with 29% occurring once and the leading ten covering approximately 71%. This specimen was CD8+ T cells from cultured PBMCs, taken from culture after CMV antigen stimulation. The receptors were gathered from a human donor in good health (CMV status not recorded). Some clones in this sample may be carry-over from other donors' samples.

This clonotype was detected only a few times. The J gene is TRBJ1-1, the V gene TRBV19; D perhaps matches TRBD1 (5 bases). V dropped 1 base and J dropped 1 base, with 7 bases sitting between them. CDR3 size: 14 residues. CDR1 is LNHDA and CDR2 is SQIVND in the germline V gene (reference sequence). CDR3 loop: CASSIVGQNTEAFF. In DNA form, the CDR3 reads TGTGCCAGTAGTATAGTAGGACAGAACACTGAAGCTTTCTTT.

This clonotype appeared many times. V and J are TRBV7-9 and TRBJ1-1; D might be TRBD1 (6 bases). Trimming took 3 bases from V and 7 from J, leaving 18 bases between them. CDR3 length: 15 amino acids. From germline, CDR1 is SEHNR and CDR2 FQNEAQ (reference sequence). CDR3 loop: CASSLGQGRPVEAFF. CDR3 bases: TGTGCCAGCAGCTTGGGGCAGGGGCGACCCGTTGAAGCTTTCTTT.

This clonotype has ten or more counts. Written as DNA, the CDR3 is TGTGCCAGCAGCTTAGTCACGCTGGAGACTGAAGCTTTCTTT. It specifies CASSLVTLETEAFF. The chain links TRBV7-9 to TRBJ1-1; D is unresolved. Trimming stripped 1 base from V and 5 bases from J, with 11 bases between. The CDR3 length is 14 residues. Germline V gene sequence: CDR1 SEHNR, CDR2 FQNEAQ (reference sequence).

The chain has TRBV28 and TRBJ2-7, with D perhaps TRBD2 (5 bases). V lost 8 bases and J lost 1, with 9 bases in between. The CDR3 is 12 residues long. Germline values: CDR1 MDHEN, CDR2 SYDVKM. This chain's CDR3 is CASFAGSYEQYF. As DNA, the CDR3 is TGTGCCAGCTTCGCGGGTTCCTACGAGCAGTACTTC. Full variable domain (missing parts from reference TRBV28 and TRBJ2-7): DVKVTQSSRYLVKRTGEKVFLECVQDMDHENMFWYRQDPGLGLRLIYFSYDVKMKEKGDIPEGYSVSREKKERFSLILESASTNQTSMYLCASFAGSYEQYFGPGTRLTVT.

V gene TRBV28 combines with J gene TRBJ2-4, with TRBD1 matching over 9 bases. Germline V lookup: CDR1 MDHEN, CDR2 SYDVKM. Trimming removed 3 bases from V and 5 bases from J; junction bases left unmatched: 8. The CDR3 is made up of 16 amino acids. CDR3 DNA: TGTGCCAGCAGTTTTTCGCCGGGACAGGGCGAAAACATTCAGTACTTC. It translates to CASSFSPGQGENIQYF.

The chain is built from TRBV6-5 and TRBJ2-7; 7 positions match TRBD1. The CDR3 consists of 16 residues. With V trimmed by 6 bases and J by 3 bases, 14 bases remained unmatched. CDR1 is MNHEY and CDR2 is SVGAGI in the germline V gene. CDR3 coding DNA: TGTGCCAGCAGCACCGCCGGGACAGACGATTTCTACGAGCAGTACTTC. Translated, it gives CASSTAGTDDFYEQYF.

The chain is built from TRBV6-8 and TRBJ2-7; 8 nucleotides line up with TRBD2. This CDR3 has 16 residues. The V and J ends lost 0 bases and 2 bases, in that order; junction bases with no gene match: 6. CDR1 and CDR2 from the germline V gene are MNHGY and SAAAGT. CDR3 residues: CASSYSTLAGPYEQYF. CDR3 in DNA: TGTGCCAGCAGTTACTCGACCCTAGCGGGCCCCTACGAGCAGTACTTC.

The chain has TRBV2 and TRBJ1-4, with D hard to call. This CDR3 is 14 amino acids long. V was cut by 6 bases and J by 6 bases, with 14 bases left in between. Germline CDR1 SNHLY, CDR2 FYNNEI. CDR3 residues: CASRQLGSDEKLFF. DNA for the CDR3: TGTGCCAGCAGACAACTGGGTAGTGATGAAAAACTGTTTTTT. The full variable domain, completed using reference TRBV2 and TRBJ1-4, is EPEVTQTPSHQVTQMGQEVILRCVPISNHLYFYWYRQILGQKVEFLVSFYNNEISEKSEIFDDQFSVERPDGSNFTLKIRSTKLEDSAMYFCASRQLGSDEKLFFGSGTQLSVL.

V gene TRBV28 combines with J gene TRBJ1-5, with a weak D call TRBD1 (5 bases). The CDR3 totals 17 residues. V was pared by 10 bases and J by 6 bases, with 28 bases between. Per germline, CDR1 MDHEN and CDR2 SYDVKM. The CDR3 DNA reads as TGTGCCACCTCTTACCTTGGGTGGGACTCGGAAGGTCAGCCCCAGCATTTT. Translation gives CATSYLGWDSEGQPQHF.

The chain carries TRBV27 and TRBJ2-3; D uncertain. The CDR3 has 14 residues. Germline V gene sequence: CDR1 MNHEY, CDR2 SMNVEV (reference sequence). The V gene lost 6 bases and the J gene lost 4 bases, with 14 bases spanning the gap. CDR3 amino acids: CASRRGVRSDTQYF. Here the CDR3 DNA reads TGTGCCAGCAGAAGAGGAGTCCGTTCAGATACGCAGTATTTT.

The chain links TRBV5-5 to TRBJ2-1; D gene unclear. The CDR3 has 15 amino acids. V was clipped by 4 bases and J by 0 bases, with 11 bases between them. CDR1 and CDR2 (germline): SGHKS, YYEKEE (reference sequence). The CDR3 DNA reads as TGTGCCAGCAGCCAGGACGTGAGCTCCTACAATGAGCAGTTCTTC. It encodes CASSQDVSSYNEQFF.